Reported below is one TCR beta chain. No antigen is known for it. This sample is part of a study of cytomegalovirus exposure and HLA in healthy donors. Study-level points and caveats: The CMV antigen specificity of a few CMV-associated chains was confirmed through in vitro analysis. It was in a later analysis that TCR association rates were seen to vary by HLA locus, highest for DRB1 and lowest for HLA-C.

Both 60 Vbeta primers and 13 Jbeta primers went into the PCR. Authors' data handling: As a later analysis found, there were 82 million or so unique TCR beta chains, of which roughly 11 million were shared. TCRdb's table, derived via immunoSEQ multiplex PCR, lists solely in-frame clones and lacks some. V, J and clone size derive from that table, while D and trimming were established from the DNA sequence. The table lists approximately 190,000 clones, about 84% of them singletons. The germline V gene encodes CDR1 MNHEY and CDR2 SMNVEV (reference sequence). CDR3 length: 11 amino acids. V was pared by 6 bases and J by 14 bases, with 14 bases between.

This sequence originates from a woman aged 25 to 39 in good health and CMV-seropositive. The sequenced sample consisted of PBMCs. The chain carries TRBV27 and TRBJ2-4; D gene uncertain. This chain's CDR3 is CASRGLGREYF. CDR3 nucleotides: TGTGCCAGCAGGGGCTTAGGCCGAGAGTACTTC.